A selection of T cell receptor beta chains follows, all from one sample in a study of T-cell reconstitution after alpha-beta-depleted transplantation in children. TCRdb re-called the PCR reads with MiXCR, one entry per CDR3 protein. The sample has 130,000 or so distinct CDR3 sequences; 9.5% to 10% are singletons. The source was PBMCs, mostly from graft donor cells, collected 180 days after TCRalphabeta/CD19-depleted stem cell transplant. The receptors come from a girl less than two years old who had a stem cell transplant for combined immunodeficiency, so the T cells may come from the graft donor. The CDR3 runs from the conserved cysteine through the conserved F or W. The D gene is left open where the match is weak. Only some rows state a clone size, as once, few, many or a class for expanded clones.

D gene: TRBD1; CDR3 length: 14; J gene: TRBJ1-4; V gene: TRBV12-3/TRBV12-4; clone size: few; CDR3 DNA: TGTGCCAGCACCCGGACAGGGGAAGGAGAAAAACTGTTTTTT; CDR3 protein: CASTRTGEGEKLFF
D gene: NA; CDR3 length: 15; J gene: TRBJ2-1; V gene: TRBV7-6; clone size: few; CDR3 DNA: TGTGCCAGCAGCCGACCCCCTTGGCCGGGGAATGAGCAGTTCTTC; CDR3 protein: CASSRPPWPGNEQFF
D gene: NA; CDR3 length: 13; J gene: TRBJ2-2; V gene: TRBV20-1; clone size: many; CDR3 DNA: TGCAGTGCACCCGGCACTCGCTCCGGGGAGCTGTTTTTT; CDR3 protein: CSAPGTRSGELFF
D gene: NA; CDR3 length: 17; J gene: TRBJ2-5; V gene: TRBV27; clone size: NA; CDR3 DNA: TGTGCCAGCAGTTTCTTAGGGCCCCGAGGGAGTCCAGAGACCCAGTACTTC; CDR3 protein: CASSFLGPRGSPETQYF
D gene: TRBD1; CDR3 length: 14; J gene: TRBJ2-7; V gene: TRBV7-9; clone size: few; CDR3 DNA: TGTGCCAGCAGCTCACGGGACAGTACACGCGAGCAGTACTTC; CDR3 protein: CASSSRDSTREQYF
D gene: NA; CDR3 length: 14; J gene: TRBJ1-6; V gene: TRBV10-3; clone size: NA; CDR3 DNA: TGTGCCATCAGTGATGGGGACTTGGATTCACCCCTCCACTTT; CDR3 protein: CAISDGDLDSPLHF
D gene: TRBD1; CDR3 length: 14; J gene: TRBJ1-2; V gene: TRBV15; clone size: many; CDR3 DNA: TGTGCCACCAGCAGAGATCGGACAGGGGCTGGCTACACCTTC; CDR3 protein: CATSRDRTGAGYTF
D gene: NA; CDR3 length: 13; J gene: TRBJ2-7; V gene: TRBV5-6; clone size: few; CDR3 DNA: TGTGCCAGCAGCTTGGAGGGGCGGCTGGTGCAGTACTTC; CDR3 protein: CASSLEGRLVQYF
D gene: TRBD1; CDR3 length: 15; J gene: TRBJ2-2; V gene: TRBV6-1; clone size: NA; CDR3 DNA: TGTGCCAGCAGTCGCCGACAGGGGTCGACCGGGGAGCTGTTTTTT; CDR3 protein: CASSRRQGSTGELFF
D gene: NA; CDR3 length: 13; J gene: TRBJ1-5; V gene: TRBV12-5; clone size: NA; CDR3 DNA: TGTGCTAGTGGTTTGGTACCCAATCAGCCCCAGCATTTT; CDR3 protein: CASGLVPNQPQHF
D gene: NA; CDR3 length: 14; J gene: TRBJ2-5; V gene: TRBV10-3; clone size: many; CDR3 DNA: TGTGCCATCAGTGACAACAGGGTTGAAGAGACCCAGTACTTC; CDR3 protein: CAISDNRVEETQYF
D gene: NA; CDR3 length: 13; J gene: TRBJ2-3; V gene: TRBV20-1; clone size: few; CDR3 DNA: TGCAGTGCTAGGAACCCAGGGACAGATACGCAGTATTTT; CDR3 protein: CSARNPGTDTQYF
D gene: NA; CDR3 length: 13; J gene: TRBJ2-5; V gene: TRBV20-1; clone size: NA; CDR3 DNA: TGCAGTGCGACAGGACGGAACCAAGAGACCCAGTACTTC; CDR3 protein: CSATGRNQETQYF
D gene: NA; CDR3 length: 16; J gene: TRBJ2-2; V gene: TRBV7-9; clone size: NA; CDR3 DNA: TGTGCCAGCAGCCCGGGGGCAGTCTCGAACACCGGGGAGCTGTTTTTT; CDR3 protein: CASSPGAVSNTGELFF
D gene: TRBD1; CDR3 length: 17; J gene: TRBJ2-2; V gene: TRBV4-3; clone size: few; CDR3 DNA: TGCGCCAGCAGCCAAGACCCCGGGACAGGGAACACCGGGGAGCTGTTTTTT; CDR3 protein: CASSQDPGTGNTGELFF
D gene: NA; CDR3 length: 13; J gene: TRBJ1-5; V gene: TRBV29-1; clone size: few; CDR3 DNA: TGCAGCGTTGGTGACAGAACTTATCAGCCCCAGCATTTT; CDR3 protein: CSVGDRTYQPQHF
D gene: NA; CDR3 length: 11; J gene: TRBJ1-1; V gene: TRBV20-1; clone size: few; CDR3 DNA: TGCAGTGCAACCCCCGACACTGAAGCTTTCTTT; CDR3 protein: CSATPDTEAFF
D gene: NA; CDR3 length: 13; J gene: TRBJ2-1; V gene: TRBV29-1; clone size: few; CDR3 DNA: TGCAGCGTCGTTCCGGGAAAGAAGAATGAGCAGTTCTTC; CDR3 protein: CSVVPGKKNEQFF
D gene: TRBD2; CDR3 length: 14; J gene: TRBJ2-2; V gene: TRBV20-1; clone size: few; CDR3 DNA: TGCAGTGCAAGAGGACTAGCGGACACCGGGGAGCTGTTTTTT; CDR3 protein: CSARGLADTGELFF
D gene: NA; CDR3 length: 15; J gene: TRBJ2-2; V gene: TRBV28; clone size: few; CDR3 DNA: TGTGCCAGCAGCCTCGGGACTGACAACACCGGGGAGCTGTTTTTT; CDR3 protein: CASSLGTDNTGELFF
D gene: TRBD2; CDR3 length: 16; J gene: TRBJ2-1; V gene: TRBV4-3; clone size: NA; CDR3 DNA: TGCGCCAGCAGCCAAGAAGGCGGGAGGACTTCCAATGAGCAGTTCTTC; CDR3 protein: CASSQEGGRTSNEQFF
D gene: TRBD1; CDR3 length: 18; J gene: TRBJ1-5; V gene: TRBV28; clone size: NA; CDR3 DNA: TGTGCCAGCACTCCCTTGGACAGGGGGCTAGCGAGCAATCAGCCCCAGCATTTT; CDR3 protein: CASTPLDRGLASNQPQHF